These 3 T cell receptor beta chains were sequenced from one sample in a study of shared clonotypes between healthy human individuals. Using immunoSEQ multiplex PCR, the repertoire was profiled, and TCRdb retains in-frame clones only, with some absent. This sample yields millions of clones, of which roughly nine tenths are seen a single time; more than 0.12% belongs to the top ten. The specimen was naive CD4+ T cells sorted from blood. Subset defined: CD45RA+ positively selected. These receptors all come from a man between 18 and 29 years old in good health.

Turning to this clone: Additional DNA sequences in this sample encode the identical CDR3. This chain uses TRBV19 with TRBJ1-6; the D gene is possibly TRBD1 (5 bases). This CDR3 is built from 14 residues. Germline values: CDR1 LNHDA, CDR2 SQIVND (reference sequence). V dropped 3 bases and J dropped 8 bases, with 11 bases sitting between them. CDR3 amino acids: CASSISGGDSPLHF. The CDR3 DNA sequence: TGTGCCAGTAGTATTTCGGGGGGAGATTCACCCCTCCACTTT.

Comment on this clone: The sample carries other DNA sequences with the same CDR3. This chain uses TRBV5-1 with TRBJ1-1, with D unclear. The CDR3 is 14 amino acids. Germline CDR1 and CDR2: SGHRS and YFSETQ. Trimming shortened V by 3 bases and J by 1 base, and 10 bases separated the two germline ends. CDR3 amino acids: CASSSTAGNTEAFF. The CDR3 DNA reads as TGCGCCAGCAGCTCGACCGCAGGGAACACTGAAGCTTTCTTT. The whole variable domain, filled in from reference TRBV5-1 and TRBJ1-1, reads KAGVTQTPRYLIKTRGQQVTLSCSPISGHRSVSWYQQTPGQGLQFLFEYFSETQRNKGNFPGRFSGRQFSNSRSEMNVSTLELGDSALYLCASSSTAGNTEAFFGQGTRLTVV.

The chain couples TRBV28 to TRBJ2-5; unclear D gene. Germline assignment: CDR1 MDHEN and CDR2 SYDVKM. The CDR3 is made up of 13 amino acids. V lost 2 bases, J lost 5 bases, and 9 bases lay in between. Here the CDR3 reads CASSLTIPETQYF. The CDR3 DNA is TGTGCCAGCAGTTTAACCATTCCGGAGACCCAGTACTTC.